This TCR beta chain was recovered during a study of T cell responses to AZD1222 COVID-19 vaccine. Overall study findings and caveats: Only a handful of people who got AZD1222 tested seropositive at baseline. Sampling captured repertoires only after the peak T cell response. Females made up more of the donors, who were largely white British, and clonal diversity may have come out too low.

Details on this clone: Its target is unknown.

The protocol was immunoSEQ multiplex PCR, while the TCRdb copy is restricted to in-frame clones and leaves out a portion. Here the sample spans about 120,000 clones, around 93% being singletons. Sample: peripheral blood, taken on day 0 of AZD1222 vaccination. This clonotype was obtained from an adult in good health.

The CDR3 is CASSEEGRTEAFF. For the CDR3, the DNA is TGCGCCAGCAGTGAGGAGGGACGGACTGAAGCTTTCTTT. V usage is TRBV10-1 and J usage is TRBJ1-1; D might be TRBD1 (5 bases). The CDR3 consists of 13 residues. The germline V gene encodes CDR1 WNHNN and CDR2 SYGVQD (reference sequence). V dropped 2 bases and J dropped 5 bases, with 9 bases sitting between them.